These 15 T cell receptor beta chains came from one sample sequenced in a study of cytomegalovirus exposure and HLA in healthy donors. It was with 60 Vbeta and 13 Jbeta primers that the PCR ran. Using immunoSEQ multiplex PCR, the repertoire was profiled, and TCRdb retains in-frame clones only, with some absent. The table has 35,000 to 45,000 clones, approximately 47% seen once. Material for sequencing was PBMCs. The receptors were gathered from a man aged 60 to 69 in good health and CMV-seronegative.

This clone was counted between two and nine times. The chain combines TRBV15 with TRBJ1-1; weak D call: TRBD1 (5 bases). V was clipped by 3 bases and J by 7 bases, with 15 bases between them. The CDR3 consists of 14 residues. Germline V gene sequence: CDR1 LNHNV, CDR2 YYDKDF (reference sequence). As DNA, the CDR3 is TGTGCCACCAGCAGGGACCAGGGTTCAGGTGAAGCTTTCTTT. Translation gives CATSRDQGSGEAFF.

CDR3 in amino acids: CASSLVVTGTDTQYF. In DNA form, the CDR3 reads TGCGCCAGCAGCTTGGTTGTTACCGGGACAGATACGCAGTATTTT. The rearrangement links TRBV5-1 to TRBJ2-3; D call uncertain. Trimming cost V 0 bases and J 3 bases, with 11 bases left between them. Germline V gene sequence: CDR1 SGHRS, CDR2 YFSETQ. The length of the CDR3 is 15 residues.

The V call is TRBV5-1, the J call TRBJ1-5; 8 positions match TRBD1. Germline V CDR1 and CDR2: SGHRS, YFSETQ. The length of the CDR3 is 17 residues. After removal of 0 bases from V and 3 bases from J, the junction contained 8 bases not matched to a gene. Here the CDR3 reads CASSLALGTGINQPQHF. In DNA form, the CDR3 reads TGCGCCAGCAGCTTGGCCCTAGGGACAGGAATCAATCAGCCCCAGCATTTT.

V usage is TRBV6-5 and J usage is TRBJ1-5; no definite D call. This CDR3 has 14 amino acids. Between the trimmed V and J ends, which lost 4 bases and 0 bases, there was a span of 7 bases. Germline assignment: CDR1 MNHEY and CDR2 SVGAGI. For the CDR3, the DNA is TGTGCCAGCAGTTCGGACTATAGCAATCAGCCCCAGCATTTT. Translating it yields CASSSDYSNQPQHF.

The chain couples TRBV29-1 to TRBJ1-2, with 9 bases aligning to TRBD1. With V trimmed by 6 bases and J by 5 bases, 7 bases remained unmatched. Germline CDR1 SQVTM, CDR2 ANQGSEA. The CDR3 is 13 residues long. The CDR3 sequence is CSVHGTGSYGYTF. As DNA, the CDR3 is TGCAGCGTCCATGGGACAGGGTCTTATGGCTACACCTTC. The variable domain in full, completed from reference TRBV29-1 and TRBJ1-2, reads SAVISQKPSRDICQRGTSLTIQCQVDSQVTMMFWYRQQPGQSLTLIATANQGSEATYESGFVIDKFPISRPNLTFSTLTVSNMSPEDSSIYLCSVHGTGSYGYTFGSGTRLTVV.

The chain carries TRBV7-9 and TRBJ1-5; D remains ambiguous. Germline loops: CDR1 SEHNR, CDR2 FQNEAQ (reference sequence). CDR3 length: 14 amino acids. The germline V and J ends were trimmed by 1 base and 5 bases, with 9 bases remaining between them. CDR3 nucleotide sequence: TGTGCCAGCAGCTTAGGGGCCCAAGATCAGCCCCAGCATTTT. Its translation: CASSLGAQDQPQHF.

This rearrangement joins TRBV5-1 to TRBJ2-3; D not certain. The germline V gene has CDR1 SGHRS and CDR2 YFSETQ. The CDR3 sequence is 12 residues long. V lost 3 bases and J 6 bases, leaving 8 bases between the germline ends. CDR3 sequence reads: CASSSPSDTQYF. The CDR3 nucleotides read TGCGCCAGCAGCTCCCCTTCGGATACGCAGTATTTT.

The J gene is TRBJ2-4, the V gene TRBV4-1; D might be TRBD2 (5 bases). Germline CDR1 and CDR2: MGHRA and YSYEKL. This CDR3 spans 19 amino acids. Trimming took 0 bases from V and 0 from J, leaving 18 bases between them. CDR3 in amino acids: CASSQDINSLALAKNIQYF. The CDR3 DNA is TGCGCCAGCAGCCAAGATATAAACAGCTTAGCGCTAGCCAAAAACATTCAGTACTTC.

This clone was observed a handful of times. The chain employs TRBV14 and TRBJ1-1; D is undetermined. The CDR3 contains 14 residues. CDR1 SGHDN and CDR2 FVKESK come from the germline V gene. V was trimmed by 3 bases and J by 5 bases, leaving 13 bases between them. In nucleotides, the CDR3 is TGTGCCAGCAGCCACCCCGTTTATAGTACTGAAGCTTTCTTT. Amino acid sequence: CASSHPVYSTEAFF.

The chain is built from TRBV7-9 and TRBJ2-2, with a possible D match to TRBD1 (5 bases). The CDR3 loop spans 15 amino acids. The V gene's germline CDR1 is SEHNR and CDR2 FQNEAQ (reference sequence). V dropped 8 bases and J dropped 1 base, with 14 bases sitting between them. CDR3 region: CASPEGVVNTGELFF. The CDR3 DNA reads TGTGCCAGCCCTGAAGGGGTGGTGAACACCGGGGAGCTGTTTTTT.

In DNA, the CDR3 is TGTGCCAGCAGTCCAGGGGGAAAAAACATTCAGTACTTC. Its translation is CASSPGGKNIQYF. The chain combines TRBV27 with TRBJ2-4; TRBD1 aligns across 7 bases. The CDR3 is made up of 13 amino acids. Germline CDR1 reads MNHEY; CDR2 reads SMNVEV (reference sequence). Losses at the gene ends were 5 bases for V and 4 bases for J; bases not matched to a gene: 2.

This clone was seen a few times. This chain uses TRBV6-1 with TRBJ1-5; the D gene is possibly TRBD1 (6 bases). V was trimmed by 10 bases and J by 3 bases, leaving 13 bases between them. The CDR3 is 13 amino acids. CDR1 is MNHNS and CDR2 is SASEGT in the germline V gene. CDR3 residues: CATLQGYNQPQHF. CDR3 DNA sequence: TGTGCCACCTTACAGGGATACAATCAGCCCCAGCATTTT.

This clone was seen a handful of times. The V gene is TRBV2, the J gene TRBJ2-5; TRBD2 agrees at 10 bases. The CDR3 length is 15 residues. Germline loops: CDR1 SNHLY, CDR2 FYNNEI. V gave up 5 bases and J gave up 10 bases; unmatched junction bases: 13. CDR3 in DNA: TGTGCCAGCAGTCAAACTAGCGGGGCCCCCCAAGGCCAGTACTTC. Amino acids: CASSQTSGAPQGQYF.

The CDR3 sequence: CAWSRDRTLKSKEKLFF. DNA for the CDR3: TGTGCCTGGAGTCGGGACAGGACGTTGAAGTCGAAGGAAAAACTGTTTTTT. The chain carries TRBV30 and TRBJ1-4, with TRBD1 matching over 8 bases. J was trimmed by 8 bases and V by 2 bases; bases with no gene match: 16. The CDR3 consists of 17 residues. Looked up from germline, CDR1 is GTSNPN and CDR2 is SVGIG (reference sequence).

This clone turned up a few times. The chain employs TRBV7-6 and TRBJ2-1; TRBD2 matches 7 bases. Germline V gene data show CDR1 as SGHVS and CDR2 as FNYEAQ. This CDR3 has 15 amino acids. V was pared by 7 bases and J by 1 base, with 7 bases of the junction left unmatched. CDR3 residues: CASTPGEGSYNEQFF. The CDR3 coding sequence is TGTGCCAGCACGCCCGGGGAGGGTTCCTACAATGAGCAGTTCTTC.